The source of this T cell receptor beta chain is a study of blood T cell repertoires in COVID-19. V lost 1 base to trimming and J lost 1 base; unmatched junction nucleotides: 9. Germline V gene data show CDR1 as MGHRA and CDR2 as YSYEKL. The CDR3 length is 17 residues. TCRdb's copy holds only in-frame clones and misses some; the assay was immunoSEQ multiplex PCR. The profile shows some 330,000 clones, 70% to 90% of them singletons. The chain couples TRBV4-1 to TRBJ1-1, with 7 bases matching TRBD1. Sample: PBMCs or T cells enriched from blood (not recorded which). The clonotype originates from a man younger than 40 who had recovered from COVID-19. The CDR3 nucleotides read TGCGCCAGCAGCCAAGGACAGGGTTTGGCAGAGAACACTGAAGCTTTCTTT. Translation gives CASSQGQGLAENTEAFF.